These 20 T cell receptor beta chains were sequenced from one sample in a study of T cell changes during pregnancy in multiple sclerosis. The repertoire was sequenced with immunoSEQ multiplex PCR; TCRdb's copy has only in-frame clones and lacks some. Altogether around 56,000 clones are present, approximately 90% being singletons, with the ten largest covering about 0.38%. This material consisted of CD4+ T cells from peripheral blood mononuclear cells, taken in the third trimester of pregnancy. These receptors originate from a female donor with multiple sclerosis, enrolled in a pregnancy study.

The chain uses TRBV11-2 and TRBJ1-3; D is possibly TRBD1 (6 bases). The CDR3 length is 15 residues. Germline V lookup: CDR1 SGHAT, CDR2 FQNNGV. Trimming took off 4 bases at V and 4 bases at J, with 14 bases between the two ends. The DNA for the CDR3 is TGTGCCAGCAGCTCGATACAGGGTCCCGGAAACACCATATATTTT. Translating it yields CASSSIQGPGNTIYF.

The V call is TRBV18, the J call TRBJ2-2; D is ambiguous. Trimming took 1 base from V and 1 from J, leaving 10 bases between them. CDR3 length: 16 residues. Germline CDR1 is KGHSH and CDR2 is LQKENI. The CDR3 loop is CASSPRSSVNTGELFF. CDR3 bases: TGTGCCAGCTCACCACGTTCTTCAGTGAACACCGGGGAGCTGTTTTTT.

V gene TRBV11-2 combines with J gene TRBJ2-7; 7 bases match TRBD1. The CDR3 length is 18 residues. Germline-derived CDR1 and CDR2 are SGHAT and FQNNGV. V lost 5 bases to trimming and J lost 4 bases; unmatched junction nucleotides: 20. The CDR3: CASSPINRPTGAEYEQYF. The CDR3 region has the DNA TGTGCCAGCAGCCCAATAAACCGACCAACAGGGGCCGAATACGAGCAGTACTTC.

The chain carries TRBV27 and TRBJ1-6, with D tentatively TRBD1 (5 bases). The CDR3 consists of 15 residues. The germline gives CDR1 MNHEY, CDR2 SMNVEV (reference sequence). Trimming left V 5 bases short and J 10 bases short, with 18 bases between. The chain's CDR3 is CASSDSRGRNSPLHF. For the CDR3, the DNA is TGTGCCAGCAGTGATTCAAGGGGCAGGAACTCACCCCTCCACTTT.

The V and J genes are TRBV30 and TRBJ1-4; no clear D. The germline V and J ends were trimmed by 0 bases and 5 bases, with 7 bases remaining between them. Per germline, CDR1 GTSNPN and CDR2 SVGIG (reference sequence). The CDR3 spans 13 residues. The CDR3 nucleotides are TGTGCCTGGAGTGTAACGGGGAATGAAAAACTGTTTTTT. Translated: CAWSVTGNEKLFF.

The V and J genes are TRBV20-1 and TRBJ1-2; D gene ambiguous. Germline assignment: CDR1 DFQATT and CDR2 SNEGSKA (reference sequence). V gave up 7 bases and J gave up 8 bases, with 8 bases separating them. This CDR3 contains 9 residues. The CDR3 nucleotides read TGCAGTGTCCGAGAGGGCTACACCTTC. Translation gives CSVREGYTF.

The chain is built from TRBV30 and TRBJ1-2; D not certain. The germline V gene encodes CDR1 GTSNPN and CDR2 SVGIG (reference sequence). Trimming removed 2 bases at V and 7 bases at J, with 8 bases between. This CDR3 is 11 amino acids long. The CDR3 spells CAWSYLFGYTF. CDR3 nucleotides: TGTGCCTGGAGTTATCTTTTTGGCTACACCTTC.

In nucleotides, the CDR3 is TGTGCCAGCAGCATCCTAGCGGGGGGACGCAATGAGCAGTTCTTC. Protein sequence: CASSILAGGRNEQFF. The chain carries TRBV7-8 and TRBJ2-1; 11 bases map to TRBD2. Trimming at V came to 5 bases and at J to 6 bases, leaving 6 bases not matched to a gene. CDR3 length equals 15 residues. Germline lookup yields CDR1 SGHVS and CDR2 FQNEAQ.

This chain uses TRBV6-1 with TRBJ1-5; 7 bases fit TRBD1. J gave up 2 bases and V 5 bases, and 3 bases lay outside the gene matches. Germline V CDR1 and CDR2: MNHNS, SASEGT. The CDR3 is 14 residues long. The CDR3: CASSTGDGNQPQHF. In DNA form, the CDR3 reads TGTGCCAGCAGTACAGGGGACGGCAATCAGCCCCAGCATTTT.

The chain uses TRBV7-9 and TRBJ2-1, with 9 bases aligning to TRBD2. Germline CDR1 and CDR2: SEHNR and FQNEAQ (reference sequence). CDR3 length: 16 residues. V shed 1 base and J 9 bases; nucleotides not matched to a gene: 10. CDR3 loop: CASSLGSAGGVGEQFF. For the CDR3, the DNA is TGTGCCAGCAGCTTAGGATCGGCGGGGGGGGTAGGTGAGCAGTTCTTC. Full variable domain (rest looked up from reference TRBV7-9 and TRBJ2-1): DTGVSQNPRHKITKRGQNVTFRCDPISEHNRLYWYRQTLGQGPEFLTYFQNEAQLEKSRLLSDRFSAERPKGSFSTLEIQRTEQGDSAMYLCASSLGSAGGVGEQFFGPGTRLTVL.

The chain joins TRBV11-1 to TRBJ2-6, with a weak D call TRBD1 (5 bases). The CDR3 runs to 15 residues. The V gene's germline CDR1 is SGHAT and CDR2 FQDESV (reference sequence). Trimming removed 5 bases at V and 3 bases at J, with 11 bases between. The CDR3 nucleotides read TGTGCCAGCAGCCTTGACAGAGGTGGGGCCAACGTCCTGACTTTC. Translation: CASSLDRGGANVLTF.

The chain is built from TRBV6-1 and TRBJ1-1; 10 nucleotides line up with TRBD1. With 8 bases clipped from V and 1 base from J, the junction kept 7 bases outside the gene matches. Germline CDR1 and CDR2: MNHNS and SASEGT. The CDR3 length is 15 residues. DNA for the CDR3: TGTGCCAGCTCCGGACAGGGGGGCGGGAACACTGAAGCTTTCTTT. Its protein is CASSGQGGGNTEAFF.

The J gene is TRBJ2-1, the V gene TRBV7-8; 12 bases are shared with TRBD2. V lost 4 bases and J lost 4; bases outside the gene matches: 8. The CDR3 covers 17 residues. Looked up from germline, CDR1 is SGHVS and CDR2 is FQNEAQ. The CDR3 DNA reads TGTGCCAGCAGCTCACTCCGTCTAGCGGGGGGGTACAATGAGCAGTTCTTC. It specifies CASSSLRLAGGYNEQFF.

The chain couples TRBV19 to TRBJ1-5; no firm D call. The CDR3 spans 15 residues. V lost 9 bases to trimming and J lost 6 bases, with 21 bases between them. Germline CDR1 LNHDA, CDR2 SQIVND (reference sequence). The CDR3: CASRPMAGAGQPQHF. CDR3 coding DNA: TGTGCCAGCCGCCCCATGGCGGGTGCGGGTCAGCCCCAGCATTTT.

The chain combines TRBV19 with TRBJ1-1; 7 bases fit TRBD1. This CDR3 has 12 amino acids. Trimming removed 9 bases from V and 9 bases from J; junction bases left unmatched: 10. Per the germline V gene, CDR1 is LNHDA and CDR2 is SQIVND (reference sequence). CDR3 loop: CASGDRQTQAFF. The CDR3 region has the DNA TGTGCCAGCGGGGACAGACAAACCCAAGCTTTCTTT.

This sequence joins TRBV5-1 and TRBJ2-5; 7 nucleotides match TRBD2. The J call may be mistaken, given a closer DNA end match to TRBJ2-7. The germline V gene has CDR1 SGHRS and CDR2 YFSETQ. The CDR3 covers 17 residues. CDR3: CASSFDPSGTASYEQYF. CDR3 bases: TGCGCCAGCAGCTTTGATCCTAGCGGAACCGCTTCCTACGAGCAGTACTTC.

The rearrangement links TRBV18 to TRBJ1-6; 9 bases are a match to TRBD1. Unmatched junction bases numbered 7, after V lost 3 bases and J lost 10 bases. CDR3 length: 15 residues. CDR1 and CDR2 from the germline V gene are KGHSH and LQKENI. The CDR3 region is CASSPRDRDVSPLHF. CDR3 sequence (DNA): TGTGCCAGCTCACCCAGGGACAGGGATGTCTCACCCCTCCACTTT. Based on the CDR3 plus reference TRBV18 and TRBJ1-6, the full variable domain is NAGVMQNPRHLVRRRGQEARLRCSPMKGHSHVYWYRQLPEEGLKFMVYLQKENIIDESGMPKERFSAEFPKEGPSILRIQQVVRGDSAAYFCASSPRDRDVSPLHFGNGTRLTVT.

This clone has just a few counts. The chain links TRBV9 to TRBJ2-7, with D possibly matching TRBD1 (6 bases). The V gene's germline CDR1 is SGDLS and CDR2 YYNGEE. This CDR3 spans 16 amino acids. V gave up 0 bases and J gave up 3 bases, with 16 bases separating them. Written as DNA, the CDR3 is TGTGCCAGCAGCGTAGCCCCCAGGGGATCGCTCTACGAGCAGTACTTC. Protein sequence: CASSVAPRGSLYEQYF.

This chain links TRBV30 with TRBJ2-1, with 8 bases identical to TRBD2. The trim removed 1 base at V and 7 bases at J, leaving 3 bases unmatched. In germline, CDR1 is GTSNPN, CDR2 SVGIG (reference sequence). The CDR3 runs 13 residues. In DNA, the CDR3 is TGTGCCTGGAGTGCTGGACTAGCAAATGAGCAGTTCTTC. It translates to CAWSAGLANEQFF.

This rearrangement joins TRBV6-1 to TRBJ1-1; TRBD1 agrees at 8 bases. The CDR3 is made up of 15 amino acids. The germline V gene encodes CDR1 MNHNS and CDR2 SASEGT. V dropped 4 bases and J dropped 4; count of bases not matched to a gene: 8. The CDR3 spells CASSADRGGSTEAFF. The CDR3 nucleotides are TGTGCCAGCAGTGCCGACAGGGGTGGGAGCACTGAAGCTTTCTTT.